The 10 T cell receptor beta chains below all came from one sample that was sequenced in a study of low-dose radiotherapy and immunotherapy resistance in tumors. Alpha- and beta-chain coverage of first-strand cDNA came from TRAV- and TRBV-specific primers. TCRs underwent roughly 20 PCR cycles of amplification with a constant-region primer and V-primer adapter. TCRdb processed the reads anew with MiXCR; each CDR3 protein has one entry. Here the sample spans tens of thousands of distinct CDR3 sequences, 15% to 20% being singletons. The time point here: before trial treatment. This material consisted of PBMCs, taken before treatment. The source of these receptors is a male donor with prostate cancer.

This clonotype was seen many times. The chain employs TRBV9 and TRBJ1-2, with TRBD1 matching over 7 bases. Germline V gives CDR1 SGDLS, CDR2 YYNGEE. With 3 bases clipped from V and 4 bases from J, the junction kept 6 bases outside the gene matches. The CDR3 is made up of 14 amino acids. As DNA, the CDR3 is TGTGCCAGCAGCGGCGACGGGACAGCCTATGGCTACACCTTC. As protein: CASSGDGTAYGYTF. The full variable domain, with the rest looked up from reference TRBV9 and TRBJ1-2, is DSGVTQTPKHLITATGQRVTLRCSPRSGDLSVYWYQQSLDQGLQFLIQYYNGEERAKGNILERFSAQQFPDLHSELNLSSLELGDSALYFCASSGDGTAYGYTFGSGTRLTVV.

In the case of this clonotype: A far larger clone is just one base off, so this is likely a read error. V and J are TRBV21-1 and TRBJ2-1; the table calls TRBD1, which could not be checked here. TRBV21-1 constitutes a pseudogene. The CDR3 contains 14 residues. The CDR3 here is CASSGTVSYKEQFF. CDR3 bases: TGTGCCAGCAGCGGGACCGTCTCCTACAAAGAGCAGTTCTTC.

This clonotype was recorded at least ten times. The chain joins TRBV19 to TRBJ1-5; TRBD1 matches 7 bases. This CDR3 contains 16 residues. V was clipped by 7 bases and J by 0 bases; unmatched bases: 9. From germline, CDR1 is LNHDA and CDR2 SQIVND (reference sequence). CDR3: CASTSRGGYSNQPQHF. The CDR3, as DNA: TGTGCCAGTACTTCCAGGGGGGGGTATAGCAATCAGCCCCAGCATTTT.

This clonotype was counted at least ten times. The rearrangement links TRBV29-1 to TRBJ2-7; D perhaps matches TRBD1 (6 bases). This CDR3 comprises 14 residues. Trimming left V 6 bases short and J 4 bases short, with 19 bases between. Germline values: CDR1 SQVTM, CDR2 ANQGSEA. CDR3 nucleotide sequence: TGCAGCGTCCCGGACAGAATTTACCCGTACGAGCAGTACTTC. It encodes CSVPDRIYPYEQYF.

The table lists this clonotype with many counts. The chain carries TRBV30 and TRBJ1-6; 8 bases map to TRBD1. From germline, CDR1 is GTSNPN and CDR2 SVGIG (reference sequence). The CDR3 is made up of 16 amino acids. Losses at the gene ends were 3 bases for V and 10 bases for J; bases not matched to a gene: 14. The CDR3 reads CAWSHDRDRSRSPLHF. DNA of the CDR3: TGTGCCTGGAGCCACGACCGGGACAGGTCGCGGTCACCCCTCCACTTT. The full variable domain, its missing parts supplied by reference TRBV30 and TRBJ1-6, is SQTIHQWPATLVQPVGSPLSLECTVEGTSNPNLYWYRQAAGRGLQLLFYSVGIGQISSEVPQNLSASRPQDRQFILSSKKLLLSDSGFYLCAWSHDRDRSRSPLHFGNGTRLTVT.

This clonotype was counted at least ten times. The V call is TRBV20-1, the J call TRBJ1-1, with D unclear. In germline, CDR1 is DFQATT, CDR2 SNEGSKA (reference sequence). There are 13 residues in the CDR3. Trimming removed 6 bases from V and 3 bases from J, with 14 bases in between. CDR3 coding DNA: TGCAGTGCCGTGTGGTCGATTGACACTGAAGCTTTCTTT. Residues: CSAVWSIDTEAFF.

The chain couples TRBV3-1 to TRBJ1-2, with TRBD1 as a possible D gene (6 bases). With 4 bases removed from V and 6 bases from J, the gap between germline ends came to 12 bases. The length of the CDR3 is 13 residues. Germline CDR1 reads LGHDT; CDR2 reads YNNKEL (reference sequence). CDR3 nucleotide sequence: TGTGCCAGCAGCCCCCAGGGGAGGAATGGCTACACCTTC. Amino acid sequence: CASSPQGRNGYTF.

This clonotype was found many times. V and J are TRBV6-5 and TRBJ2-1, with D hard to call. V lost 8 bases and J 6 bases, leaving 5 bases between the germline ends. Germline V gene data show CDR1 as MNHEY and CDR2 as SVGAGI. The CDR3 has 10 residues. The CDR3 DNA reads as TGTGCCAGCGGAGCCAATGAGCAGTTCTTC. Its translation: CASGANEQFF.

In its sample, this clonotype was seen many times. The rearrangement uses TRBV4-1 and TRBJ2-1; the match to TRBD1 covers 7 bases. V shed 1 base, J shed 4 bases, and the junction held 10 bases outside the gene matches. The CDR3 contains 17 residues. Germline loops: CDR1 MGHRA, CDR2 YSYEKL. CDR3 in amino acids: CASSQVLQGLAYNEQFF. As DNA, the CDR3 is TGCGCCAGCAGCCAAGTCCTACAGGGGTTAGCGTACAATGAGCAGTTCTTC.

As for this clonotype: Given a much more abundant clone one base away, this may be a read error. The genes are TRBV27 and TRBJ2-5, with a tentative D call TRBD2 (6 bases). CDR1 is MNHEY, CDR2 SMNVEV, per germline (reference sequence). Trimming removed 5 bases at V and 2 bases at J, with 24 bases between. This CDR3 is built from 18 residues. DNA for the CDR3: TGTGCCAGCAGTCCCCGGGAGTGGTACCGGTCAATTCAAGAGACCCAGTACTTC. Translating gives CASSPREWYRSIQETQYF.